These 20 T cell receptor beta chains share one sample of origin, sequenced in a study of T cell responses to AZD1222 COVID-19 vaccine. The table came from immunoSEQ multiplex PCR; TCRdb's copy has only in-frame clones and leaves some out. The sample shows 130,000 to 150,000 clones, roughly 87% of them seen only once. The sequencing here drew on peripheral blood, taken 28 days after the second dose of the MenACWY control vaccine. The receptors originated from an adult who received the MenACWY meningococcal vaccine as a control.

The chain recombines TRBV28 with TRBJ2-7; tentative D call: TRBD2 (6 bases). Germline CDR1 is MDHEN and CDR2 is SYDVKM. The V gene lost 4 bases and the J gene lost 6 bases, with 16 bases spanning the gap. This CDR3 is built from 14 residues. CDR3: CASSSPGDTLEQYF. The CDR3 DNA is TGTGCCAGCAGTTCGCCGGGAGACACCCTCGAGCAGTACTTC.

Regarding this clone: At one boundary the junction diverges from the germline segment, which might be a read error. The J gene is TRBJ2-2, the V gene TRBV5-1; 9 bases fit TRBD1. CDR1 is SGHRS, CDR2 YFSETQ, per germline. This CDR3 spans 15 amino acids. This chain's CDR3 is CASTLTGGYTGELFF. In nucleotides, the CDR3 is TGCGCCAGCACCTTGACAGGGGGGTACACCGGGGAGCTGTTTTTT. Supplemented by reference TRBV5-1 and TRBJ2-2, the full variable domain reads KAGVTQTPRYLIKTRGQQVTLSCSPISGHRSVSWYQQTPGQGLQFLFEYFSETQRNKGNFPGRFSGRQFSNSRSEMNVSTLELGDSALYLCASTLTGGYTGELFFGEGSRLTVL.

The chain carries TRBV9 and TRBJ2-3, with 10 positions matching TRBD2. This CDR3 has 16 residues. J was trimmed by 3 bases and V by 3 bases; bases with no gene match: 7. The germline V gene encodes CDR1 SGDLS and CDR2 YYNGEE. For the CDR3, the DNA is TGTGCCAGCAGCGAGGGACTAGCGATAAAGACAGATACGCAGTATTTT. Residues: CASSEGLAIKTDTQYF.

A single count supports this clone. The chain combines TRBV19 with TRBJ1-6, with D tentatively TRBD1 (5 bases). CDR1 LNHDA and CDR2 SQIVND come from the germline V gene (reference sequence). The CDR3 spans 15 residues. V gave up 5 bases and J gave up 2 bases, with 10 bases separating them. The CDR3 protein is CASSGGRPYNSPLHF. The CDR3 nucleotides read TGTGCCAGTAGTGGGGGAAGGCCCTATAATTCACCCCTCCACTTT.

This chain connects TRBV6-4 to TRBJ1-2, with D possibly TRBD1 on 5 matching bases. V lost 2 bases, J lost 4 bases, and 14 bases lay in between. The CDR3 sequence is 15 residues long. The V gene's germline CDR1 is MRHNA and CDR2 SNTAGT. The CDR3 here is CASSDGSAGSYGYTF. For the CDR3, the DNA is TGTGCCAGCAGTGACGGGTCAGCAGGGAGCTATGGCTACACCTTC.

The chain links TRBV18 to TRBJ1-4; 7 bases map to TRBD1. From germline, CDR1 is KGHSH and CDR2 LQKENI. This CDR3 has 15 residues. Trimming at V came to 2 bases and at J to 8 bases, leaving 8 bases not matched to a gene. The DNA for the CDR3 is TGTGCCAGCTCACCAAGAGGGGGCTCAGGGGAAAAACTGTTTTTT. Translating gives CASSPRGGSGEKLFF.

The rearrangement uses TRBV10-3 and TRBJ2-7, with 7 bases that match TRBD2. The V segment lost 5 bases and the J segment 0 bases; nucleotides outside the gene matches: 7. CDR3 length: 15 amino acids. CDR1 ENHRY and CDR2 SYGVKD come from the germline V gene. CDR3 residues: CAISKDSGLSYEQYF. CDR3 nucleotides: TGTGCCATCAGTAAGGATAGCGGGCTCTCCTACGAGCAGTACTTC.

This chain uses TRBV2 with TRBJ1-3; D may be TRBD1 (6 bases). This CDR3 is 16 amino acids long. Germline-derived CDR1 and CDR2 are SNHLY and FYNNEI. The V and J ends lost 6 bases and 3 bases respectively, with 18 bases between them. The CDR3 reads CASSQGRALGGNTIYF. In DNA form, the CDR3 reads TGTGCCAGCAGCCAGGGGAGGGCGCTAGGTGGAAACACCATATATTTT.

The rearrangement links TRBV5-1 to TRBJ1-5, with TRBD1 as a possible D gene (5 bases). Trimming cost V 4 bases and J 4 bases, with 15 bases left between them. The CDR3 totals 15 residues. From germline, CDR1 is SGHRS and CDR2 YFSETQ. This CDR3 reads CASSQDPGPNQPQHF. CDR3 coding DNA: TGCGCCAGCAGCCAGGATCCGGGACCTAATCAGCCCCAGCATTTT.

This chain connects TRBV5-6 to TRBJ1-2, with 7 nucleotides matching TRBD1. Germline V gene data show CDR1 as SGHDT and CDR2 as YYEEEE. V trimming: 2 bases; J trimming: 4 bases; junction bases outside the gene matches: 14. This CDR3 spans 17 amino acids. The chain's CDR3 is CASSFIRQGQGAYGYTF. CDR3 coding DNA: TGTGCCAGCAGCTTCATCCGACAGGGCCAAGGAGCCTATGGCTACACCTTC.

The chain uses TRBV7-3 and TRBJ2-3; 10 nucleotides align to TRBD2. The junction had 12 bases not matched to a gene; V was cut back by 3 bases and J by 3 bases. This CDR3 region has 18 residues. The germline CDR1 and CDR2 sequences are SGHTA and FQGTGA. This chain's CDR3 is CASSLFPSGGSFTDTQYF. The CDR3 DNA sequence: TGTGCCAGCAGCTTGTTCCCTAGCGGGGGTTCATTTACAGATACGCAGTATTTT.

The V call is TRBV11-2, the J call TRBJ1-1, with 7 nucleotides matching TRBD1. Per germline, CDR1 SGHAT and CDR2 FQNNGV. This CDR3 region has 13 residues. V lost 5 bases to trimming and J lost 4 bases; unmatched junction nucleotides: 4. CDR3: CASSPPGGTEAFF. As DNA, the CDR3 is TGTGCCAGCAGCCCACCAGGGGGCACTGAAGCTTTCTTT.

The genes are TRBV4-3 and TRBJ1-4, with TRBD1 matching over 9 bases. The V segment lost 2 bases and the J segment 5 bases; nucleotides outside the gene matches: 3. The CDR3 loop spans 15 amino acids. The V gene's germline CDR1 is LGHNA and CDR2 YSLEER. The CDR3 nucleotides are TGCGCCAGCAGCCAAAACAGGGGGCGGAATGAAAAACTGTTTTTT. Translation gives CASSQNRGRNEKLFF.

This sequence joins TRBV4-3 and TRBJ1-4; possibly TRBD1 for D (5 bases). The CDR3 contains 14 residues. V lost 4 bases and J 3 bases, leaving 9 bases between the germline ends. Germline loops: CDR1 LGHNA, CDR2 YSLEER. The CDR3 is CASSRGVANEKLFF. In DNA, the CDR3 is TGCGCCAGCAGCCGAGGGGTGGCTAATGAAAAACTGTTTTTT.

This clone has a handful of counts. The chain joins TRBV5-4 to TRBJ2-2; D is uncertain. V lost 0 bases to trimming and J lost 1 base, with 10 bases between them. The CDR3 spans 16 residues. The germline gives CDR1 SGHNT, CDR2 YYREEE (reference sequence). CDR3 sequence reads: CASSLDGPWNTGELFF. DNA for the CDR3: TGTGCCAGCAGCTTGGACGGACCGTGGAACACCGGGGAGCTGTTTTTT.

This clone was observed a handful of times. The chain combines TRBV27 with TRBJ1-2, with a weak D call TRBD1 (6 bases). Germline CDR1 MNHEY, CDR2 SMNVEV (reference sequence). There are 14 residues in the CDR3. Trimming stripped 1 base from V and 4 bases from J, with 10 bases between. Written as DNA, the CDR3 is TGTGCCAGCAGTTTATTCGGGGGGCCCTATGGCTACACCTTC. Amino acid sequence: CASSLFGGPYGYTF.

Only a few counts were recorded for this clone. The CDR3 protein is CASRVALADGEQFF. CDR3 bases: TGTGCCAGTAGGGTGGCACTAGCGGATGGCGAGCAGTTCTTC. This sequence joins TRBV19 and TRBJ2-1; 8 nucleotides match TRBD2. V lost 6 bases to trimming and J lost 10 bases; unmatched junction nucleotides: 11. Germline V gene lookup returns CDR1 LNHDA and CDR2 SQIVND (reference sequence). This CDR3 region has 14 residues.

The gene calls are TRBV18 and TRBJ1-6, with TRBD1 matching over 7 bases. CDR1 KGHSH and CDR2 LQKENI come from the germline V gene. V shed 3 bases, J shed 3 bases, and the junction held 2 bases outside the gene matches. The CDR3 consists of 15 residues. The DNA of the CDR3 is TGTGCCAGCTCACCGGGACAGCTCTATAATTCACCCCTCCACTTT. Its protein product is CASSPGQLYNSPLHF.

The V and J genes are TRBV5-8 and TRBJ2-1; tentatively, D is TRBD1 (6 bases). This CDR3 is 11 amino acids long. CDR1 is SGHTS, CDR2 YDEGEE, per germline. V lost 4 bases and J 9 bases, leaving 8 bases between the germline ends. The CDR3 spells CASSLGGEQFF. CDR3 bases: TGTGCCAGCAGCCTAGGGGGTGAGCAGTTCTTC.

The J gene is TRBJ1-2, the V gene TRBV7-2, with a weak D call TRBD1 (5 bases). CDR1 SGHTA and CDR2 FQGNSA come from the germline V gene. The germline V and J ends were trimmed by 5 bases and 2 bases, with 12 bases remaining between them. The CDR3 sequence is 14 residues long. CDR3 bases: TGTGCCAGCAGCCCCCAAAGGGGAAACTATGGCTACACCTTC. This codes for CASSPQRGNYGYTF.